Each of the 17 T cell receptor beta chains below was sequenced from the same sample in a study of cytomegalovirus exposure and HLA in healthy donors. PCR used 60 Vbeta primers and 13 Jbeta primers. Data came from immunoSEQ multiplex PCR; TCRdb stores just in-frame clones and leaves some out. Of 100,000 or so clones in the sample, about 88% were seen once. Material: PBMCs. Receptor source: a young man in good health and CMV-seronegative.

The J gene is TRBJ1-5, the V gene TRBV27; 7 bases match TRBD1. The CDR3 is 13 residues long. The trim removed 7 bases at V and 4 bases at J, leaving 4 bases unmatched. Germline CDR1 is MNHEY and CDR2 is SMNVEV (reference sequence). CDR3 in DNA: TGTGCCAGCACCCCAGGGGGGAATCAGCCCCAGCATTTT. Protein: CASTPGGNQPQHF.

This chain uses TRBV5-6 with TRBJ1-1; no reliable D call. Germline V gene data show CDR1 as SGHDT and CDR2 as YYEEEE. The V end lost 0 bases, the J end lost 6 bases, and 3 bases lay between the germline ends. The CDR3 has 11 residues. The CDR3 reads CASSLAAEAFF. DNA for the CDR3: TGTGCCAGCAGCTTGGCGGCTGAAGCTTTCTTT.

V usage is TRBV27 and J usage is TRBJ1-1; no clear D gene. The ends were cut back, 8 bases at V and 5 bases at J, with 15 bases in the middle. The CDR3 has 13 amino acids. The germline gives CDR1 MNHEY, CDR2 SMNVEV (reference sequence). CDR3 in amino acids: CASRWEVRTEAFF. CDR3 sequence (DNA): TGTGCCAGCCGGTGGGAGGTGAGGACTGAAGCTTTCTTT.

In nucleotides, the CDR3 is TGTGCCAGCAGCTCGCGGACAGGGCAGAACACTGAAGCTTTCTTT. This sequence encodes CASSSRTGQNTEAFF. The chain uses TRBV5-4 and TRBJ1-1, with 8 bases aligning to TRBD1. The CDR3 contains 15 residues. Germline CDR1 reads SGHNT; CDR2 reads YYREEE (reference sequence). The V gene end was trimmed by 3 bases and the J gene end by 1 base; junction bases not matched to a gene: 5.

This chain uses TRBV9 with TRBJ1-1; a possible D gene is TRBD1 (5 bases). V was trimmed by 3 bases and J by 3 bases, leaving 12 bases between them. The CDR3 is 14 residues long. CDR1 is SGDLS and CDR2 is YYNGEE in the germline V gene. The CDR3 region is CASSEGAGDTEAFF. DNA for the CDR3: TGTGCCAGCAGCGAAGGGGCGGGGGACACTGAAGCTTTCTTT.

This chain links TRBV19 with TRBJ2-5, with D maybe TRBD1 (6 bases). The V and J ends lost 5 bases and 4 bases respectively, with 11 bases between them. Germline CDR1 and CDR2: LNHDA and SQIVND (reference sequence). The CDR3 totals 13 residues. The CDR3 sequence: CASSEGQRETQYF. In nucleotides, the CDR3 is TGTGCCAGTAGTGAGGGACAAAGAGAGACCCAGTACTTC.

CDR3 sequence reads: CASSIVRDTQYF. The CDR3 DNA sequence: TGTGCCAGTAGTATAGTGCGGGATACGCAGTATTTT. This chain joins TRBV19 and TRBJ2-3, with D hard to call. CDR1 LNHDA and CDR2 SQIVND come from the germline V gene (reference sequence). The CDR3 spans 12 residues. Trimming took off 1 base at V and 6 bases at J, with 5 bases between the two ends.

V gene TRBV28 combines with J gene TRBJ2-1, with 9 positions matching TRBD1. This CDR3 contains 14 residues. Unmatched junction bases numbered 0, after V lost 3 bases and J lost 3 bases. In germline, CDR1 is MDHEN, CDR2 SYDVKM. CDR3: CASSLTGGYNEQFF. The CDR3 nucleotides are TGTGCCAGCAGTTTGACAGGGGGCTACAATGAGCAGTTCTTC.

The chain has TRBV19 and TRBJ2-1; 10 bases agree with TRBD2. The CDR3 spans 16 residues. V dropped 3 bases and J dropped 5; count of bases not matched to a gene: 7. The germline gives CDR1 LNHDA, CDR2 SQIVND (reference sequence). This CDR3 reads CASSILASGSHNEQFF. CDR3 bases: TGTGCCAGTAGTATTCTGGCTAGCGGGAGCCACAATGAGCAGTTCTTC.

The chain combines TRBV4-1 with TRBJ1-1; D unresolved. CDR1 and CDR2 from the germline V gene are MGHRA and YSYEKL. With 2 bases removed from V and 0 bases from J, the gap between germline ends came to 19 bases. This CDR3 is 18 amino acids long. The chain's CDR3 is CASSQSPTSGRMNTEAFF. CDR3 bases: TGCGCCAGCAGCCAAAGCCCGACATCCGGGAGGATGAACACTGAAGCTTTCTTT.

The chain uses TRBV19 and TRBJ2-3; D unresolved. CDR1 is LNHDA, CDR2 SQIVND, per germline (reference sequence). V gave up 5 bases and J gave up 6 bases, with 9 bases separating them. The CDR3 spans 12 residues. CDR3 in DNA: TGTGCCAGTAGTCCCACCTACGATACGCAGTATTTT. Translating it yields CASSPTYDTQYF.

To note about this clone: Other nucleotide sequences from this sample produce the same CDR3. The chain combines TRBV7-9 with TRBJ2-7; D may be TRBD1 (5 bases). This CDR3 comprises 13 residues. Germline CDR1 reads SEHNR; CDR2 reads FQNEAQ (reference sequence). V shed 4 bases and J shed 2 bases, with 9 bases lying between them. This chain's CDR3 is CASSSRVAYEQYF. Written as DNA, the CDR3 is TGTGCCAGCAGCTCCAGGGTGGCCTACGAGCAGTACTTC.

The CDR3 loop reads CASSLALRENEQFF. CDR3 DNA sequence: TGTGCCAGCAGCTTAGCCCTACGCGAAAATGAGCAGTTCTTC. V is TRBV7-9 and J is TRBJ2-1; D uncertain. V lost 0 bases, J lost 7 bases, and 10 bases lay in between. The CDR3 is 14 residues long. Germline V gives CDR1 SEHNR, CDR2 FQNEAQ (reference sequence).

The chain joins TRBV6-4 to TRBJ2-2, with 8 bases identical to TRBD2. The CDR3 sequence is 14 residues long. The V gene's germline CDR1 is MRHNA and CDR2 SNTAGT. V was clipped by 4 bases and J by 6 bases; unmatched bases: 4. The DNA of the CDR3 is TGTGCCAGCAGTGCCCGGGAGGGGTCCGGGGAGCTGTTTTTT. Its translation: CASSAREGSGELFF.

V is TRBV6-5 and J is TRBJ2-7, with D perhaps matching TRBD2 (5 bases). V was clipped by 6 bases and J by 2 bases, with 17 bases between them. Germline lookup yields CDR1 MNHEY and CDR2 SVGAGI. CDR3 size: 15 residues. The CDR3 reads CASSAPEGFTYEQYF. In DNA, the CDR3 is TGTGCCAGCAGCGCTCCAGAGGGATTCACCTACGAGCAGTACTTC.

The chain is built from TRBV9 and TRBJ2-2, with D possibly matching TRBD2 (6 bases). Germline-derived CDR1 and CDR2 are SGDLS and YYNGEE. The CDR3 spans 14 residues. Trimming took off 2 bases at V and 6 bases at J, with 11 bases between the two ends. In nucleotides, the CDR3 is TGTGCCAGCAGCGTGGCTGCGGGGCCCGGGGAGCTGTTTTTT. It translates to CASSVAAGPGELFF.

The chain has TRBV28 and TRBJ1-1; D call uncertain. The CDR3 is made up of 12 amino acids. The V and J ends lost 3 bases and 5 bases respectively, with 7 bases between them. Germline assignment: CDR1 MDHEN and CDR2 SYDVKM. The CDR3 is CASSLFPTEAFF. In DNA form, the CDR3 reads TGTGCCAGCAGTTTGTTCCCGACTGAAGCTTTCTTT.